Listed below are T cell receptor beta chains from one sample, sequenced in a study of blood T cell repertoires in COVID-19. Clones were read by immunoSEQ multiplex PCR, and TCRdb kept only the in-frame ones, dropping some. The sample holds some 220,000 clones, 88% seen once. The sequenced sample was PBMCs or T cells enriched from blood (not recorded which). The source is a woman under 40 who had recovered from COVID-19. The CDR3 runs from the conserved cysteine through the conserved F or W. D genes are given only for firm matches. Size values are once, few and many counts, or a class for expanded clones, and some rows have none.

d_call	v_call	j_call	clone_size	cdr3_aa	cdr3_nt
TRBD1	TRBV27	TRBJ1-1	.	CASSTLWTGRAFF	TGTGCCAGCAGTACCCTCTGGACAGGCCGGGCTTTCTTT
.	TRBV18	TRBJ1-4	.	CASSRTPSTNEKLFF	TGTGCCAGCTCGCGGACACCTTCAACTAATGAAAAACTGTTTTTT
.	TRBV7-2	TRBJ2-3	.	CASSLRGGNTDTQYF	TGTGCCAGCAGCTTACGTGGGGGCAACACAGATACGCAGTATTTT
TRBD1	TRBV5-1	TRBJ1-2	.	CASSPDRGLGGYTF	TGCGCCAGCAGCCCCGATAGGGGGCTTGGGGGCTACACCTTC
TRBD1	TRBV7-2	TRBJ1-4	.	CASSLSENRGREKLFF	TGTGCCAGCAGCTTAAGTGAGAACAGGGGGCGCGAAAAACTGTTTTTT
.	TRBV7-2	TRBJ1-1	.	CASRATGLWNTEAFF	TGTGCCAGCAGAGCGACGGGACTGTGGAACACTGAAGCTTTCTTT
.	TRBV7-3	TRBJ1-2	.	CASSQTGSSGYTF	TGTGCCAGCAGCCAAACAGGGAGTAGTGGCTACACCTTC
.	TRBV28	TRBJ1-2	.	CASGTSANYGYTF	TGTGCCAGCGGTACATCAGCTAACTATGGCTACACCTTC
.	TRBV29-1	TRBJ2-3	.	CSAGTHFTDTQYF	TGCAGCGCGGGGACTCATTTCACAGATACGCAGTATTTT
.	TRBV19	TRBJ2-1	.	CASRPTSSYNEQFF	TGTGCCAGTAGACCGACATCCTCATACAATGAGCAGTTCTTC
.	TRBV5-6	TRBJ1-1	once	CASSLGSNTEAFF	TGTGCCAGCAGCCTAGGTTCGAACACTGAAGCTTTCTTT